This record concerns one TCR beta chain sequence. The antigen is unknown. Germline CDR1 and CDR2: LNHDA and SQIVND (reference sequence). The CDR3 is 11 residues long. V lost 4 bases and J lost 6, with 3 bases in between. These data belong to a study of OX40 agonist ivuxolimab in advanced cancers. Repertoires were generated with immunoSEQ multiplex PCR, while TCRdb's copy carries only in-frame clones and drops some. Among more than 45,000 clones listed, about four fifths were seen once. Study observations and caveats: Expanded peripheral T cell antigen specificity was not determined.

This material consisted of CD4+ or CD8+ T cells sorted from blood, taken in a trial of the OX40 agonist ivuxolimab. The TCR originated in an adult with an advanced solid tumor such as melanoma, head and neck, liver or kidney cancer. V is TRBV19 and J is TRBJ2-2; D remains unclear. The CDR3: CASSSAGELFF. CDR3 coding DNA: TGTGCCAGTAGTAGTGCCGGGGAGCTGTTTTTT.